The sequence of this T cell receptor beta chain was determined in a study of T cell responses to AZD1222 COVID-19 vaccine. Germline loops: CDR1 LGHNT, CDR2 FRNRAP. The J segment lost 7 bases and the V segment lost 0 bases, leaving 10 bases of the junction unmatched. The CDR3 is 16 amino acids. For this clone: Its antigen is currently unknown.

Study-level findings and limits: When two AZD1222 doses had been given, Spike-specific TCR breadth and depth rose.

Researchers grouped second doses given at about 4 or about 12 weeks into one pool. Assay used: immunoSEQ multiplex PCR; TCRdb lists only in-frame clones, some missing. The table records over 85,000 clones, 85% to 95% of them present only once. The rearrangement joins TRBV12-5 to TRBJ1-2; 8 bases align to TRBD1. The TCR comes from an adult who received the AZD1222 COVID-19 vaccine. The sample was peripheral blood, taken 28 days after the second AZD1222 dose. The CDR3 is CASGLVLDRGLRGYTF. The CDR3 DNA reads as TGTGCTAGTGGTTTGGTACTTGACAGGGGATTGCGTGGCTACACCTTC.